The clone carrying this T cell receptor (beta chain) was seen many times. TCRdb re-derived calls from the RT-PCR reads in MiXCR, one entry per CDR3 protein. The sample consists of fewer than 800,000 distinct CDR3 sequences, over 12% of them appearing once. V gave up 7 bases and J gave up 7 bases; unmatched junction bases: 7. The CDR3 is 14 amino acids. Germline V gene data show CDR1 as MNHEY and CDR2 as SVGAGI. This receptor was identified in a female donor in good health, serving as a healthy control. Sequenced: memory CD4+ T cells from blood. The gene calls are TRBV6-5 and TRBJ1-6; 7 nucleotides align to TRBD1. The CDR3 bases are TGTGCCAGCAAATGGCAGGGACAGAATTCACCCCTCCACTTT. Its protein is CASKWQGQNSPLHF.